This T cell receptor (beta chain) was captured in a study of radiation and T cells in renal cell carcinoma. There are 16 residues in the CDR3. The V segment lost 0 bases and the J segment 3 bases; nucleotides outside the gene matches: 6. Germline V lookup: CDR1 LGHNA, CDR2 YNFKEQ. Repertoires were generated with immunoSEQ multiplex PCR, while TCRdb's copy carries only in-frame clones and drops some. The top ten clones hold 4.1% of a sample with about 160,000 clones, 88% of them seen once. Noted time point: baseline pretreatment blood. Stated treatment: 15 Gy SBRT to primary tumor, nephrectomy 4 weeks later.

The sample consisted of blood, taken from a patient whose treatment included radiotherapy and nephrectomy. This chain links TRBV4-2 with TRBJ2-5, with 8 bases identical to TRBD2. The receptor was isolated from a woman between 65 and 79 years old with renal cell carcinoma. CDR3 sequence reads: CASSQDQAAGEETQYF. The CDR3 DNA reads TGTGCCAGCAGCCAAGATCAAGCAGCGGGGGAAGAGACCCAGTACTTC.